This paragraph reports one TCR beta chain. The antigen this receptor binds is unknown. No much larger clone exists at a distance of one base, and base qualities are not known. This entry comes from a study of blood T cell repertoires in COVID-19 (dated by TCRdb to 2020 to 2021). About the full investigation: Samples covering the acute and convalescent phases of COVID-19 were provided by collaborators in the United States, Italy and Spain. The material from the prospective study consisted of cDNA or gDNA derived from T cells, B-cell-depleted T cells, or PBMCs. Subjects who had been exposed to COVID-19, were actively infected with it, or had recovered from it provided the deeply sampled blood TCRbeta repertoires that made up the dataset. A freely available public database, intended as a resource for researchers studying the immune response to SARS-CoV-2, is where the repertoires were released. The samples were drawn from two sources: the first 160 participants of the ongoing ImmuneRACE study, and about 1,300 subjects contributed by 6 global collaborators. A de-identified subject ID, COVID-19 status, age in years and sex were almost always included in the sample metadata. HLA class I and class II types, where available, came from metadata supplied by the sample provider rather than from assay-based typing.

Whole blood was collected in K2EDTA tubes by collaborating institutions according to the institutions' own protocols. For TCRbeta analysis, collaborators shipped samples in one of three forms: frozen whole blood, isolated PBMCs, or DNA extracted from either of those sample types. Results and caveats for the whole study, not just this receptor: The quantity of clinical and demographic metadata differed by source and by participant and was supplied without curation.

CDR3 length: 14 amino acids, cysteine to phenylalanine. Of all the DNA, just the CDR3 is kept, 42 bases in frame from base 1. CDR1 MNHEY and CDR2 SVGAGI are derived from the germline V gene. V is cut by 4 bases and J by 6 bases, and the space between the germline ends is 15 bases. TCRbeta CDR3 regions were amplified from genomic DNA using the immunoSEQ Assay, a bias-controlled multiplex PCR. The paper's data handling went like this. Within the assay, amplification of reference gene primers was used to estimate how many nucleated cells each sample contained. To quantify the absolute abundance of each unique TCRbeta CDR3 rearrangement, sequence reads were collapsed and filtered. For each sample, productive Simpson clonality was calculated as the square root of Simpson's diversity index over productive rearrangements. The table comes from immuneACCESS by way of TCRdb, which keeps in-frame sequences with V and J called. Part of the clones is missing from these tables; in studies checked, under half for an unresolved V gene and the rest for unknown reasons. The V and J calls and clone size come from that table; D and trimming were worked out from the DNA. The sample profile shows some 190,000 clones; 84% of them were found once. The top ten clonotypes cover 5.1% of the sample.

The TCR sequence derives from a woman in her sixties or seventies with active or convalescent COVID-19. The sample consisted of peripheral blood. Recombination linked TRBV6-5 to TRBJ1-1, with no D gene named confidently. The sequenced DNA is TGTGCCAGCAGTTCGGTAGGCAGTGGGCCTGAAGCTTTCTTT. This sequence encodes CASSSVGSGPEAFF.